This entry features one TCR beta chain sequence. With random hexamers, reverse transcription was performed on 0.5 to 1 ug of RNA. Multiplex immunoSEQ PCR targeted 54 Vbeta and 13 Jbeta TCR beta segments. Each CDR3 protein gets one entry after TCRdb re-called the immunoSEQ multiplex PCR reads with MiXCR. The sample holds some 260,000 distinct CDR3 sequences, 70% to 90% seen once. These data belong to a study of CD8 T cells in Susac syndrome. CD8+ and CD4+ T cells from blood underwent TCR beta sequencing. The study used treatment-naive patients who had stable or active relapsing-remitting disease as multiple sclerosis controls. V was cut by 1 base and J by 3 bases, with 4 bases left in between. The CDR3 totals 13 residues. Germline V gene lookup returns CDR1 LNHDA and CDR2 SQIVND (reference sequence).

The sequencing sample was made of CD8+ T cells from PBMCs. This chain links TRBV19 with TRBJ2-1; D call uncertain. This TCR was sampled from a human donor with multiple sclerosis. CDR3 DNA: TGTGCCAGTAGTATAGCGGACTACAATGAGCAGTTCTTC. Translated, it gives CASSIADYNEQFF.